These T cell receptor beta chains were read from a single sample in a study of blood T cell repertoires in COVID-19. Profiling relied on immunoSEQ multiplex PCR, and the TCRdb table lists in-frame clones only, not all of them. The data show 96,000 or so clones, about 88% seen once. Sample: peripheral blood. These receptors all stem from a woman of 80 years or more with acute or convalescent COVID-19. The CDR3 runs from the conserved cysteine through the conserved F or W. D genes are given only for firm matches. A row's size may be missing; if present it is once, few, many or a size class.

J gene: TRBJ1-1; V gene: TRBV6-6; clone size: NA; D gene: NA; CDR3 protein: CASSYSSLTRAFF; CDR3 DNA: TGTGCCAGCAGTTACTCGAGTTTGACGAGGGCTTTCTTT
J gene: TRBJ2-2; V gene: TRBV7-2; clone size: NA; D gene: TRBD2; CDR3 protein: CASSPRLASGELFF; CDR3 DNA: TGTGCCAGCAGCCCCCGACTAGCTTCCGGGGAGCTGTTTTTT
J gene: TRBJ2-1; V gene: TRBV13; clone size: NA; D gene: NA; CDR3 protein: CASSLAGYNEQFF; CDR3 DNA: TGTGCCAGCAGCTTAGCAGGGTACAATGAGCAGTTCTTC
J gene: TRBJ2-3; V gene: TRBV5-1; clone size: NA; D gene: NA; CDR3 protein: CATTTGDGTDTQYF; CDR3 DNA: TGCGCCACCACGACAGGAGATGGAACAGATACGCAGTATTTT
J gene: TRBJ2-1; V gene: TRBV4-3; clone size: NA; D gene: TRBD2; CDR3 protein: CASSQDVGLANHNEQFF; CDR3 DNA: TGCGCCAGCAGCCAAGATGTGGGACTAGCGAACCACAATGAGCAGTTCTTC
J gene: TRBJ2-7; V gene: TRBV1; clone size: NA; D gene: NA; CDR3 protein: CTSSQGWLGLSYEQYF; CDR3 DNA: TGCACCAGCAGCCAAGGATGGCTAGGACTCTCCTACGAGCAGTACTTC
J gene: TRBJ1-4; V gene: TRBV5-1; clone size: NA; D gene: TRBD1; CDR3 protein: CASKETGSEKLFF; CDR3 DNA: TGCGCCAGCAAGGAGACAGGGAGTGAAAAACTGTTTTTT
J gene: TRBJ1-4; V gene: TRBV28; clone size: NA; D gene: NA; CDR3 protein: CASGSPLNEKLFF; CDR3 DNA: TGTGCCAGCGGCTCTCCCCTGAATGAAAAACTGTTTTTT
J gene: TRBJ1-4; V gene: TRBV19; clone size: NA; D gene: NA; CDR3 protein: CASSGTALLEKLFF; CDR3 DNA: TGTGCCAGTAGCGGGACTGCGTTGTTGGAAAAACTGTTTTTT
J gene: TRBJ2-1; V gene: TRBV12-3/TRBV12-4; clone size: NA; D gene: NA; CDR3 protein: CASSSFHNEQFF; CDR3 DNA: TGTGCCAGCAGTTCTTTCCACAATGAGCAGTTCTTC
J gene: TRBJ2-1; V gene: TRBV24-1; clone size: NA; D gene: NA; CDR3 protein: CAIGTSSYNEQFF; CDR3 DNA: TGTGCCATCGGTACTAGCTCCTACAATGAGCAGTTCTTC
J gene: TRBJ1-2; V gene: TRBV15; clone size: NA; D gene: NA; CDR3 protein: CATSNREVNYGYTF; CDR3 DNA: TGTGCCACCAGCAACAGGGAAGTTAACTATGGCTACACCTTC
J gene: TRBJ1-4; V gene: TRBV3-1/TRBV3-2; clone size: NA; D gene: NA; CDR3 protein: CASSQDSGGLGEKLFF; CDR3 DNA: TGTGCCAGCAGCCAAGATAGCGGGGGGCTTGGGGAAAAACTGTTTTTT
J gene: TRBJ1-5; V gene: TRBV6-6; clone size: NA; D gene: TRBD1; CDR3 protein: CASRRTGGGQPQHF; CDR3 DNA: TGTGCCAGCAGAAGGACAGGGGGCGGGCAGCCCCAGCATTTT
J gene: TRBJ1-2; V gene: TRBV2; clone size: NA; D gene: NA; CDR3 protein: CATTTNRVERHISYGYTF; CDR3 DNA: TGTGCCACCACCACCAACAGGGTCGAACGTCATATCTCCTATGGCTACACCTTC
J gene: TRBJ2-2; V gene: TRBV3-1/TRBV3-2; clone size: NA; D gene: NA; CDR3 protein: CASSHPLGGATGELFF; CDR3 DNA: TGTGCCAGCAGCCACCCTCTAGGGGGGGCCACCGGGGAGCTGTTTTTT
J gene: TRBJ1-2; V gene: TRBV6-5; clone size: NA; D gene: NA; CDR3 protein: CASRQDSYGYTF; CDR3 DNA: TGTGCCAGCAGACAGGACAGCTATGGCTACACCTTC
J gene: TRBJ1-1; V gene: TRBV9; clone size: NA; D gene: NA; CDR3 protein: CASSVEAVRGTEAFF; CDR3 DNA: TGTGCCAGCAGCGTAGAGGCGGTCCGAGGCACTGAAGCTTTCTTT
J gene: TRBJ2-3; V gene: TRBV20-1; clone size: NA; D gene: NA; CDR3 protein: CSATSTDTQYF; CDR3 DNA: TGCAGTGCGACAAGCACAGATACGCAGTATTTT
J gene: TRBJ1-1; V gene: TRBV18; clone size: NA; D gene: NA; CDR3 protein: CASSPTMNTEAFF; CDR3 DNA: TGTGCCAGCTCACCAACAATGAACACTGAAGCTTTCTTT
J gene: TRBJ2-2; V gene: TRBV4-3; clone size: NA; D gene: NA; CDR3 protein: CASSQLTNTGELFF; CDR3 DNA: TGCGCCAGCAGCCAATTAACGAACACCGGGGAGCTGTTTTTT
J gene: TRBJ2-7; V gene: TRBV29-1; clone size: NA; D gene: TRBD2; CDR3 protein: CSAAGTRGQYF; CDR3 DNA: TGCAGCGCCGCCGGGACTAGAGGGCAGTACTTC
J gene: TRBJ1-1; V gene: TRBV2; clone size: NA; D gene: NA; CDR3 protein: CASSAETLNTEAFF; CDR3 DNA: TGTGCCAGCAGTGCTGAGACTTTGAACACTGAAGCTTTCTTT
J gene: TRBJ1-5; V gene: TRBV3-1/TRBV3-2; clone size: NA; D gene: TRBD1; CDR3 protein: CASSQDTGANQPQHF; CDR3 DNA: TGTGCCAGCAGCCAAGATACAGGGGCAAATCAGCCCCAGCATTTT
J gene: TRBJ1-1; V gene: TRBV7-3; clone size: NA; D gene: NA; CDR3 protein: CASSLSPATANTEAFF; CDR3 DNA: TGTGCCAGCAGCTTATCTCCCGCGACAGCCAACACTGAAGCTTTCTTT
J gene: TRBJ2-5; V gene: TRBV2; clone size: NA; D gene: TRBD2; CDR3 protein: CASTGSGRQETQYF; CDR3 DNA: TGTGCCAGCACGGGTAGCGGGAGGCAAGAGACCCAGTACTTC
J gene: TRBJ1-2; V gene: TRBV5-1; clone size: NA; D gene: NA; CDR3 protein: CASSLTQGGYGYTF; CDR3 DNA: TGCGCCAGCAGCCTAACTCAGGGTGGCTATGGCTACACCTTC
J gene: TRBJ1-2; V gene: TRBV9; clone size: once; D gene: TRBD1; CDR3 protein: CASSREGAGGYTF; CDR3 DNA: TGTGCCAGCAGCAGAGAGGGGGCGGGTGGCTACACCTTC
J gene: TRBJ2-1; V gene: TRBV3-1/TRBV3-2; clone size: NA; D gene: NA; CDR3 protein: CASSGRTGSSYNEQFF; CDR3 DNA: TGTGCCAGCAGCGGGAGAACAGGGAGCTCCTACAATGAGCAGTTCTTC
J gene: TRBJ2-7; V gene: TRBV27; clone size: NA; D gene: NA; CDR3 protein: CASSLSLQYGYEQYF; CDR3 DNA: TGTGCCAGCAGTTTATCGCTCCAGTATGGCTACGAGCAGTACTTC
J gene: TRBJ1-3; V gene: TRBV6-5; clone size: NA; D gene: NA; CDR3 protein: CASSSNSGNTIYF; CDR3 DNA: TGTGCCAGCAGTTCCAACTCTGGAAACACCATATATTTT
J gene: TRBJ1-5; V gene: TRBV7-9; clone size: NA; D gene: NA; CDR3 protein: CASSLDSSGQPQHF; CDR3 DNA: TGTGCCAGCAGCTTAGACTCTTCGGGACAGCCCCAGCATTTT
J gene: TRBJ2-7; V gene: TRBV5-1; clone size: NA; D gene: TRBD2; CDR3 protein: CASSSWTSGTYEQYF; CDR3 DNA: TGCGCCAGCAGCTCCTGGACTAGCGGGACTTACGAGCAGTACTTC
J gene: TRBJ2-1; V gene: TRBV27; clone size: NA; D gene: NA; CDR3 protein: CASSLLGHRTDNEQFF; CDR3 DNA: TGTGCCAGCAGTTTATTAGGACATCGAACCGACAATGAGCAGTTCTTC
J gene: TRBJ2-1; V gene: TRBV30; clone size: NA; D gene: TRBD1; CDR3 protein: CAWSVRTGAPKGEQFF; CDR3 DNA: TGTGCCTGGAGTGTACGGACAGGGGCGCCGAAGGGTGAGCAGTTCTTC
J gene: TRBJ2-1; V gene: TRBV7-9; clone size: NA; D gene: TRBD1; CDR3 protein: CASSSRQGTSSYNEQFF; CDR3 DNA: TGTGCCAGCAGCTCCCGACAGGGGACGAGCTCCTACAATGAGCAGTTCTTC
J gene: TRBJ2-6; V gene: TRBV7-2; clone size: NA; D gene: TRBD2; CDR3 protein: CASSLYKSGRAPGANVLTF; CDR3 DNA: TGTGCCAGCAGCTTATATAAAAGCGGGAGGGCTCCTGGGGCCAACGTCCTGACTTTC
J gene: TRBJ2-7; V gene: TRBV4-1; clone size: NA; D gene: TRBD1; CDR3 protein: CASSQGGGQGAYEQYF; CDR3 DNA: TGCGCCAGCAGCCAGGGAGGGGGACAGGGGGCTTACGAGCAGTACTTC
J gene: TRBJ1-1; V gene: TRBV28; clone size: NA; D gene: TRBD1; CDR3 protein: CASSLNRGFDTEAFF; CDR3 DNA: TGTGCCAGCAGTTTAAACAGGGGGTTTGACACTGAAGCTTTCTTT
J gene: TRBJ1-4; V gene: TRBV6-5; clone size: NA; D gene: NA; CDR3 protein: CASSPDSDGEKLFF; CDR3 DNA: TGTGCCAGCAGTCCAGACAGCGATGGCGAAAAACTGTTTTTT
J gene: TRBJ1-5; V gene: TRBV6-4; clone size: once; D gene: NA; CDR3 protein: CASPIDRLSNQPQHF; CDR3 DNA: TGTGCCAGCCCTATTGACAGGCTTTCCAATCAGCCCCAGCATTTT
J gene: TRBJ1-2; V gene: TRBV27; clone size: NA; D gene: TRBD1; CDR3 protein: CASSLRGPRDRGAYGYTF; CDR3 DNA: TGTGCCAGCAGTTTACGCGGGCCGAGGGACAGAGGGGCCTATGGCTACACCTTC
J gene: TRBJ1-3; V gene: TRBV30; clone size: NA; D gene: NA; CDR3 protein: CAWSAQGSGNTIYF; CDR3 DNA: TGTGCCTGGAGTGCCCAGGGCTCTGGAAACACCATATATTTT
J gene: TRBJ2-1; V gene: TRBV5-6; clone size: NA; D gene: NA; CDR3 protein: CASSLVGGQNNEQFF; CDR3 DNA: TGTGCCAGCAGCTTGGTCGGGGGTCAGAACAATGAGCAGTTCTTC
J gene: TRBJ1-2; V gene: TRBV21-1; clone size: once; D gene: NA; CDR3 protein: CASSKGGETDKTGYTF; CDR3 DNA: TGTGCCAGCAGCAAAGGGGGAGAGACGGATAAAACTGGCTACACCTTC
J gene: TRBJ2-6; V gene: TRBV7-6; clone size: NA; D gene: NA; CDR3 protein: CASSLGQAAGANVLTF; CDR3 DNA: TGTGCCAGCAGCTTAGGACAGGCGGCTGGGGCCAACGTCCTGACTTTC
J gene: TRBJ1-2; V gene: TRBV4-2; clone size: NA; D gene: NA; CDR3 protein: CASSRDNGDFYGYTF; CDR3 DNA: TGTGCCAGCAGCCGCGACAACGGGGACTTTTATGGCTACACCTTC
J gene: TRBJ2-5; V gene: TRBV18; clone size: NA; D gene: NA; CDR3 protein: CASSFSSQGSETQYF; CDR3 DNA: TGTGCCAGCTCCTTTTCATCCCAGGGTTCCGAGACCCAGTACTTC
J gene: TRBJ1-5; V gene: TRBV2; clone size: NA; D gene: TRBD1; CDR3 protein: CASTRQGDQPQHF; CDR3 DNA: TGTGCCAGCACAAGACAGGGGGATCAGCCCCAGCATTTT
J gene: TRBJ2-7; V gene: TRBV27; clone size: NA; D gene: NA; CDR3 protein: CASRNTLALNSYEQYF; CDR3 DNA: TGTGCCAGCAGGAATACCCTAGCGCTGAACTCCTACGAGCAGTACTTC
J gene: TRBJ1-2; V gene: TRBV6-4; clone size: NA; D gene: NA; CDR3 protein: CASSEPGAGYTF; CDR3 DNA: TGTGCCAGCAGTGAACCAGGCGCTGGCTACACCTTC
J gene: TRBJ2-1; V gene: TRBV6-1; clone size: NA; D gene: TRBD2; CDR3 protein: CASRSGTNNYNEQFF; CDR3 DNA: TGTGCCAGCAGGTCCGGGACTAATAACTACAATGAGCAGTTCTTC
J gene: TRBJ1-2; V gene: TRBV28; clone size: NA; D gene: NA; CDR3 protein: CASGGVNYGYTF; CDR3 DNA: TGTGCCAGCGGCGGGGTTAACTATGGCTACACCTTC
J gene: TRBJ1-2; V gene: TRBV28; clone size: few; D gene: TRBD1; CDR3 protein: CASSLAGGYGYTF; CDR3 DNA: TGTGCCAGCAGTTTGGCAGGGGGGTATGGCTACACCTTC
J gene: TRBJ1-4; V gene: TRBV4-2; clone size: NA; D gene: NA; CDR3 protein: CASSQEDRKLFF; CDR3 DNA: TGTGCCAGCAGCCAAGAGGACAGAAAACTGTTTTTT
J gene: TRBJ2-3; V gene: TRBV7-9; clone size: NA; D gene: NA; CDR3 protein: CASSSSAPNTQYF; CDR3 DNA: TGTGCCAGCAGCTCTAGCGCTCCTAATACGCAGTATTTT
J gene: TRBJ2-7; V gene: TRBV7-9; clone size: NA; D gene: TRBD2; CDR3 protein: CASSLPGGGEQYF; CDR3 DNA: TGTGCCAGCAGCTTACCGGGGGGAGGCGAGCAGTACTTC